The clone carrying this TCR beta chain was seen at least ten times. The data are from a study of neurological immune-mediated disorders. Template-switch 5'RACE cDNA synthesis added a 10-nucleotide unique molecular identifier. In TCRdb, the 5' RACE reads were re-called with MiXCR into one record per CDR3 protein. This sample has fewer than 30,000 distinct CDR3 sequences; over 20% occur once, and the top ten carry roughly 16%. The ends were cut back, 2 bases at V and 2 bases at J, with 9 bases in the middle. The CDR3 consists of 14 residues. Looked up from germline, CDR1 is SGHRS and CDR2 is YFSETQ. This TCR came from an older woman in good health. The sequenced sample was PBMCs. This rearrangement joins TRBV5-1 to TRBJ2-3, with D perhaps matching TRBD2 (6 bases). This CDR3 is CASSFGGLTDTQYF. The CDR3 nucleotides are TGCGCCAGCAGCTTCGGGGGACTCACAGATACGCAGTATTTT.